The text below deals with one TCR beta chain. The data derive from a study of blood T cell repertoires in COVID-19. Overall study: Samples of COVID-19 (acute and convalescent) were obtained from the United States, Italy and Spain. PBMCs, B-cell-depleted T cells, or T cells were the source of the cDNA or gDNA that made up the material.

After removal of 2 bases from V and 0 bases from J, the junction contained 3 bases not matched to a gene. Germline CDR1 is MDHEN and CDR2 is SYDVKM. The CDR3 is made up of 16 amino acids. How the authors handled the data: It was from reference gene primer amplification that nucleated cell counts were estimated. Data came from immunoSEQ multiplex PCR; TCRdb stores just in-frame clones and leaves some out. The V and J calls and clone size come from that table; D and trimming were worked out from the DNA. The table has around 30,000 clones, 84% seen once; the top ten hold 40% to 50%. Sample: peripheral blood. V gene TRBV28 combines with J gene TRBJ2-1; 8 positions agree with TRBD2. The source of this sequence is a woman aged 80 or over with acute or convalescent COVID-19. CDR3 DNA: TGTGCCAGCAGTTTAGGAACTAGCGGCTCCTACAATGAGCAGTTCTTC. Translating it yields CASSLGTSGSYNEQFF.